This TCR beta chain appears in the sequencing data of a study of shared clonotypes between healthy human individuals. Study summary: Each donor contributed plates that comprised three CD4 naive, three CD4 memory, two CD8 naive and one CD8 memory.

The CDR3 has 13 residues. From germline, CDR1 is SGHTA and CDR2 FQGNSA. Trimming left V 5 bases short and J 2 bases short, with 9 bases between. Under the authors' procedure: Junction-only sequences without quality scores were provided by ImmunoSEQ, so filtering was different. Profiled with immunoSEQ multiplex PCR; TCRdb holds only in-frame clones, not every one. The DNA gave D and trimming, while V, J and clone size come from that table. Of fewer than 2.5 million clones in the sample, approximately 93% were seen once. The TCR sequence derives from a man in his late teens or twenties in good health. Some clones in this sample may be carry-over from other donors' samples. Sequencing was carried out using naive CD4+ T cells from PBMCs. Subset reported: CD45RA+ positively selected. The chain employs TRBV7-2 and TRBJ1-1; D gene uncertain. For the CDR3, the DNA is TGTGCCAGCAGCCGAAGGAGAAACACTGAAGCTTTCTTT. Its protein product is CASSRRRNTEAFF.